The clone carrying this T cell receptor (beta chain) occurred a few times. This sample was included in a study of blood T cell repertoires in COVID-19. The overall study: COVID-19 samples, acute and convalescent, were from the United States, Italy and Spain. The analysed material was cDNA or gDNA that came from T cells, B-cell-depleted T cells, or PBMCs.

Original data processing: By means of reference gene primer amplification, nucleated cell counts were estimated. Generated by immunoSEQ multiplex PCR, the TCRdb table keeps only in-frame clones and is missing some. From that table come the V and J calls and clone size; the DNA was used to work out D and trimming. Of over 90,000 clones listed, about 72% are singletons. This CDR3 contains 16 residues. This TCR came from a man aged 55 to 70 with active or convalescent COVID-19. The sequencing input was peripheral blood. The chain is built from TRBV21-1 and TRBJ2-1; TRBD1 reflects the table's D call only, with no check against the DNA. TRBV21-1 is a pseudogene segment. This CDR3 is CASSKVFGDREGRRFF. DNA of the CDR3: TGTGCCAGCAGCAAAGTCTTCGGGGACAGGGAGGGTCGCAGGTTCTTC.